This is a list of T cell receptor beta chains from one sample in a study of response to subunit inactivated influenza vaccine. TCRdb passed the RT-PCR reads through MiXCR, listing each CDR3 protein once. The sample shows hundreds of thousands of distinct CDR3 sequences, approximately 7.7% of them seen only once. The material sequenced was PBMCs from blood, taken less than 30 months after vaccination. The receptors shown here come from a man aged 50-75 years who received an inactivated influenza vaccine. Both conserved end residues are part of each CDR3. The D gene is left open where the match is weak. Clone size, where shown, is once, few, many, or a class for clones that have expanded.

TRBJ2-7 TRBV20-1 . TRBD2 TGCAGTGCTAGACTACTAGCGGGAGGCCGAAAGGAGTACTTC CSARLLAGGRKEYF
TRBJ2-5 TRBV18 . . TGTGCCAGCTCACAGACTGCACACGAGACCCAGTACTTC CASSQTAHETQYF
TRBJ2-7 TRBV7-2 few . TGTGCCAGCAGTAAGGGAGGATTGGACATCTCCTACGAGCAGTACTTC CASSKGGLDISYEQYF
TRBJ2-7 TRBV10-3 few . TGTGCCGGCGGCGGCGGGACAGCCTCCTACGAGCAGTACTTC CAGGGGTASYEQYF
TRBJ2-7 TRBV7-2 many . TGTGCCAGCAGCTGGGGGTCCTCCTACGAGCAGTACTTC CASSWGSSYEQYF
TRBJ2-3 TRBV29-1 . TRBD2 TGCAGCGTTGGGTGGGCGGGAGTGTCCGATACGCAGTATTTT CSVGWAGVSDTQYF
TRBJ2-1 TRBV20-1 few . TGCAGTGCTAAAGGGCCTCTCGGGGTGGAGCAGTTCTTC CSAKGPLGVEQFF
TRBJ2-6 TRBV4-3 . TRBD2 TGCGCCAGCAGCCAAGGGGGGGGTGGAGGGGCCAACGTCCTGACTTTC CASSQGGGGGANVLTF
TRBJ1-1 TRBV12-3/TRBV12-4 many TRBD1 TGTGCCAGCAGGCCGGGACAGCTCCTCATGAACACTGAAGCTTTCTTT CASRPGQLLMNTEAFF
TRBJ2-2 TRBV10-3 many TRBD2 TGTGCCATCCACGCGGGGGGGCACACCGGGGAGCTGTTTTTT CAIHAGGHTGELFF
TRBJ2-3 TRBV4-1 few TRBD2 TGCGCCAGCAGCCAAGCACGGGGCGGGGGGGTCACAGATACGCAGTATTTT CASSQARGGGVTDTQYF
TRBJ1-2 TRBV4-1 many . TGCGCCAGCAGCCAAGATAATGGCAGCCCCTACTATGGCTACACCTTC CASSQDNGSPYYGYTF
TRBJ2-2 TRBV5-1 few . TGCGCCAGCAGCTTGGACGCAGGGAACACCGGGGAGCTGTTTTTT CASSLDAGNTGELFF
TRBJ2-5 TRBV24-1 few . TGTGCCACCAGTGAACAGACGGAGGAGACCCAGTACTTC CATSEQTEETQYF
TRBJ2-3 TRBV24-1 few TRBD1 TGTGCCACCAGCCCGCAGGGGGCAGATACGCAGTATTTT CATSPQGADTQYF
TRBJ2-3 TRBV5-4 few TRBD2 TGTGCCAGCAGCCCAATAGCGGGACCTAGCACAGATACGCAGTATTTT CASSPIAGPSTDTQYF
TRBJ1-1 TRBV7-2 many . TGTGCCAGCAGCCCAACCCTCGTAAGGCAGGGAATGGCTTTCTTT CASSPTLVRQGMAFF
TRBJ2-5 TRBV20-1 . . TGCAGTGCTAGACACAGGTCGAGGGAAACCCAGTACTTC CSARHRSRETQYF
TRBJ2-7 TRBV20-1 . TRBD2 TGCAGTGCTTTAGCCCTCGGTAGCGGGGGGGCCGTCGAGCAGTACTTC CSALALGSGGAVEQYF
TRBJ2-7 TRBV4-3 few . TGCGCCAGCAGCCAAGACCCTACCCGCTCCTACGAGCAGTACTTC CASSQDPTRSYEQYF
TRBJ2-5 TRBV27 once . TGTGCCAGCTCGTCCTCGGGGGCGGCCAGTTGGACCCAGTACTTC CASSSSGAASWTQYF
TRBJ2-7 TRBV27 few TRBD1 TGTGCCAGCAGTCAGAGGACAGGCACCAGGTACGAGCAGTACTTC CASSQRTGTRYEQYF
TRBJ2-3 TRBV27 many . TGTGCCAGCATCCCACTGGGGGAGGGCACAGATACGCAGTATTTT CASIPLGEGTDTQYF
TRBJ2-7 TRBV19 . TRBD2 TGTGCCAGTAGTACCCTCGTCTCTAGCGGGAGGGCCCTCTACGAGCAGTACTTC CASSTLVSSGRALYEQYF
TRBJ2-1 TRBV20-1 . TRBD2 TGCAGTGCTAGAGATCCCATCGGGGGGTACAATGAGCAGTTCTTC CSARDPIGGYNEQFF
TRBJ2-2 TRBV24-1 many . TGTGCCACCAGTGACCGCCTTTTCACCGGGGAGCTGTTTTTT CATSDRLFTGELFF
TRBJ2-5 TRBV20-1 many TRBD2 TGCAGTGCTAGGTCGGGGCGTCGGAAAAGCGGGAGTTTGGAGACCCAGTACTTC CSARSGRRKSGSLETQYF
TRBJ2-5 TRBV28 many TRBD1 TGTGCCAGCAGTTTAACGACAGGGGGGGAGACCCAGTACTTC CASSLTTGGETQYF
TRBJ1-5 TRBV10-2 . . TGCGCCAGCAGAAACACCGGGACTAGCAATCAGCCCCAGCATTTT CASRNTGTSNQPQHF
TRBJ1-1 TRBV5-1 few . TGCGCCAGCAGTTTTCCGGGGGGCGGTGAAGCTTTCTTT CASSFPGGGEAFF
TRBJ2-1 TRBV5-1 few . TGCGCCAGCAGCTTGGTAGAGGTAGACAATGAGCAGTTCTTC CASSLVEVDNEQFF
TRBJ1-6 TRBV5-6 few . TGTGCCAGCAGCTTGGAAAGCAGGAATTCACCCCTCCACTTT CASSLESRNSPLHF